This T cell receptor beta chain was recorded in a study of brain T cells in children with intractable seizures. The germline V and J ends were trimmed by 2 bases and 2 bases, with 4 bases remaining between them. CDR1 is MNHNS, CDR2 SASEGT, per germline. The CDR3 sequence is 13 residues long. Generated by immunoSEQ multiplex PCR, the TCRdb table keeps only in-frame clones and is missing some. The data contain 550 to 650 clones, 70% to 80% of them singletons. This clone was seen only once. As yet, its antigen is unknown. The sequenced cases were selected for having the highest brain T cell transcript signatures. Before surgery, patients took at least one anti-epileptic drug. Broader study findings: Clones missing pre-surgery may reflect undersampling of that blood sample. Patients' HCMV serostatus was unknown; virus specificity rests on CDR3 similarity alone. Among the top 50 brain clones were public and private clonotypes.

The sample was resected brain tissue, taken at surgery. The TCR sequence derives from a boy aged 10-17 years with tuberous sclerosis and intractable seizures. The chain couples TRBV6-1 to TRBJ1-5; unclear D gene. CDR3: CASSEQGNQPQHF. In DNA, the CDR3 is TGTGCCAGCAGTGAACAGGGCAATCAGCCCCAGCATTTT.